This TCR beta chain comes out of a study of shared clonotypes between healthy human individuals. The wider study: There were three CD4 naive, three CD4 memory, two CD8 naive and one CD8 memory plates per donor. Whole-study findings and limits: The authors expected sequencing depth to affect clonotype sharing among donors.

Sequenced by immunoSEQ multiplex PCR; TCRdb stores in-frame clones only, minus some. The sample shows approximately 2,200,000 clones, roughly 91% of them seen only once. Naive CD8 populations comprised CD45RO-negative cells positively selected for CCR7, excluding terminally differentiated effector memory CD45RA+ cells. This clone came up a few times. The antigen is not known. Other nucleotide sequences from this sample produce the same CDR3. Germline V lookup: CDR1 GTSNPN, CDR2 SVGIG (reference sequence). The length of the CDR3 is 11 residues. V was clipped by 3 bases and J by 1 base, with 3 bases between them.

The sequencing sample was made of naive CD8+ T cells from PBMCs. The clonotype originates from a man in his late teens or twenties in good health. Some clones in this sample may be carry-over from other donors' samples. The chain links TRBV30 to TRBJ1-1; no firm D call. CDR3 bases: TGTGCCTGGAGAAGGAACACTGAAGCTTTCTTT. It translates to CAWRRNTEAFF.